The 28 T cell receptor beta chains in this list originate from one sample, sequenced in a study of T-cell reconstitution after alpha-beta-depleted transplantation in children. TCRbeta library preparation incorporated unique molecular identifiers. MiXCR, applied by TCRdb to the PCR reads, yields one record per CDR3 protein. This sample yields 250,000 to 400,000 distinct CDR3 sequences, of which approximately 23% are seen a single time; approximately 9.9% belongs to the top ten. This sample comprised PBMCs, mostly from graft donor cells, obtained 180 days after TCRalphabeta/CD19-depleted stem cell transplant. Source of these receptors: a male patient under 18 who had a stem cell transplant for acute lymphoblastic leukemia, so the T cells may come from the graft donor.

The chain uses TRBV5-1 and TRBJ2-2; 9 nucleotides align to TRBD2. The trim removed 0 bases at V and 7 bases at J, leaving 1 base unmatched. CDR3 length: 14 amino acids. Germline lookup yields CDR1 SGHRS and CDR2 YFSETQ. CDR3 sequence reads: CASSLVAGVGELFF. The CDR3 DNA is TGCGCCAGCAGCTTGGTAGCGGGAGTCGGGGAGCTGTTTTTT.

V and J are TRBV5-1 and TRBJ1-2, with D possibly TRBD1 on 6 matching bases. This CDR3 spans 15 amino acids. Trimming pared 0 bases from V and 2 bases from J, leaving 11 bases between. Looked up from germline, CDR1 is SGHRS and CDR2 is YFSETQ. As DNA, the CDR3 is TGCGCCAGCAGCTTGGGACAGGCGACAAACTATGGCTACACCTTC. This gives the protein CASSLGQATNYGYTF.

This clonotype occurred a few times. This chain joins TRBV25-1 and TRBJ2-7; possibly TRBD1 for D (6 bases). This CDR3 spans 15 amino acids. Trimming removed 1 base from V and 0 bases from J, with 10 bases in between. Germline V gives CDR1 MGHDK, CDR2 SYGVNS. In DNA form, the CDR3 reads TGTGCCAGCAGTGAATGGGGGACATACTCCTACGAGCAGTACTTC. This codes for CASSEWGTYSYEQYF.

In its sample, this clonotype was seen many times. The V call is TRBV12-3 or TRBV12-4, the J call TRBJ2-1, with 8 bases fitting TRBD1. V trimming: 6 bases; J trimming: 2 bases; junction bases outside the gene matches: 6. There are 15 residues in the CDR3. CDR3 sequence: CASSPGQGAYNEQFF. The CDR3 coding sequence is TGTGCCAGCAGCCCCGGACAGGGAGCCTACAATGAGCAGTTCTTC.

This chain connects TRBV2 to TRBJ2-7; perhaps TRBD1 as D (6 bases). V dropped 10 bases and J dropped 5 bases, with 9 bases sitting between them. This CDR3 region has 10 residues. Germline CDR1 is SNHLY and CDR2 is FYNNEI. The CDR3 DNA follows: TGTGCCACCGAGGGGGACGAGCAGTACTTC. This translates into CATEGDEQYF. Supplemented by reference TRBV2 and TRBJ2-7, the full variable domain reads EPEVTQTPSHQVTQMGQEVILRCVPISNHLYFYWYRQILGQKVEFLVSFYNNEISEKSEIFDDQFSVERPDGSNFTLKIRSTKLEDSAMYFCATEGDEQYFGPGTRLTVT.

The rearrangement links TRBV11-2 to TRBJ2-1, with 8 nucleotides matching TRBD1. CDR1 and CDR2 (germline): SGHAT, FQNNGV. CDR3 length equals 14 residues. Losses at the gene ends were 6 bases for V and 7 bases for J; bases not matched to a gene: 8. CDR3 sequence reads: CASRSDRELNEQFF. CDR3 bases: TGTGCCAGCAGGTCGGACAGGGAGCTGAATGAGCAGTTCTTC.

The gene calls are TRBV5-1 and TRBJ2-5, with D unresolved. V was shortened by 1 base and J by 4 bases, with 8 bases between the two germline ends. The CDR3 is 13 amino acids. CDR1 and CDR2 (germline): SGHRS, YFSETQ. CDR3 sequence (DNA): TGCGCCAGCAGCTTGATACGAGGAGAGACCCAGTACTTC. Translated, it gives CASSLIRGETQYF. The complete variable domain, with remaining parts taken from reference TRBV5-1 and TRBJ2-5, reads KAGVTQTPRYLIKTRGQQVTLSCSPISGHRSVSWYQQTPGQGLQFLFEYFSETQRNKGNFPGRFSGRQFSNSRSEMNVSTLELGDSALYLCASSLIRGETQYFGPGTRLLVL.

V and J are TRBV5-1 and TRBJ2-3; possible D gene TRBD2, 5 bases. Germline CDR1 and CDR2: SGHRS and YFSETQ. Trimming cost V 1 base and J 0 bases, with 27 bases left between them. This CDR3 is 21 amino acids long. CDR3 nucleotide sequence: TGCGCCAGCAGCTTGTCCCCCATAGCGAACGGGATCGTTTCTAGCACAGATACGCAGTATTTT. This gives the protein CASSLSPIANGIVSSTDTQYF. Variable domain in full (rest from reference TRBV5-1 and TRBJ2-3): KAGVTQTPRYLIKTRGQQVTLSCSPISGHRSVSWYQQTPGQGLQFLFEYFSETQRNKGNFPGRFSGRQFSNSRSEMNVSTLELGDSALYLCASSLSPIANGIVSSTDTQYFGPGTRLTVL.

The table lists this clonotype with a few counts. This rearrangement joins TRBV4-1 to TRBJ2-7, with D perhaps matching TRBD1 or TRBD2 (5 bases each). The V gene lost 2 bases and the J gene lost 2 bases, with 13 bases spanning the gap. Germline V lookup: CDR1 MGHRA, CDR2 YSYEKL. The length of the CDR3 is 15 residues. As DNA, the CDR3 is TGCGCCAGCAGCCAATCCGGGACCCACACCTACGAGCAGTACTTC. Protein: CASSQSGTHTYEQYF.

The CDR3 spells CASSHQLAGGRETQYF. In DNA form, the CDR3 reads TGTGCCAGCAGCCACCAACTAGCGGGAGGTCGGGAGACCCAGTACTTC. The chain employs TRBV3-1 and TRBJ2-5; 12 bases are a match to TRBD2. The CDR3 covers 16 residues. V lost 3 bases to trimming and J lost 5 bases; unmatched junction nucleotides: 7. The germline V gene encodes CDR1 LGHDT and CDR2 YNNKEL (reference sequence).

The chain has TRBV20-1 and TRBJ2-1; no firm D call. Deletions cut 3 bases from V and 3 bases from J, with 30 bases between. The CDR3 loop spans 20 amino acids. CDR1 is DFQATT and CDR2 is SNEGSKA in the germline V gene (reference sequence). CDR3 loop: CSARSSGAGRPLSFYNEQFF. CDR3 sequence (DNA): TGCAGTGCTAGGTCCTCAGGAGCTGGAAGGCCCTTGTCGTTCTACAATGAGCAGTTCTTC.

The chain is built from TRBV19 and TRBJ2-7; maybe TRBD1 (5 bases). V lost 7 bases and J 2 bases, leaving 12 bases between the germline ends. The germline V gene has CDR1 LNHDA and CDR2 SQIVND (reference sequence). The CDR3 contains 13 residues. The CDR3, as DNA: TGTGCCAGTATAGGAACAGGTACCTACGAGCAGTACTTC. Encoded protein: CASIGTGTYEQYF.

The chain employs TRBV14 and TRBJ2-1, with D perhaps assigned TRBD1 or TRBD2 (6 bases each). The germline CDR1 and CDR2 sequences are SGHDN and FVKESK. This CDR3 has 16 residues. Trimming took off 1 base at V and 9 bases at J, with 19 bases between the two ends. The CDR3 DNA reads TGTGCCAGCAGCCAAGGGCGGCTTTTCAGGGGAGGTGAGCAGTTCTTC. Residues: CASSQGRLFRGGEQFF.

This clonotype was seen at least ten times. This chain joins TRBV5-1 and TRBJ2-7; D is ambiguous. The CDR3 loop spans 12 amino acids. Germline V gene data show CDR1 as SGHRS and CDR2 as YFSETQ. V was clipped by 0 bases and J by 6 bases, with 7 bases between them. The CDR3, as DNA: TGCGCCAGCAGCTTGGTCATTGGCGAGCAGTACTTC. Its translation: CASSLVIGEQYF.

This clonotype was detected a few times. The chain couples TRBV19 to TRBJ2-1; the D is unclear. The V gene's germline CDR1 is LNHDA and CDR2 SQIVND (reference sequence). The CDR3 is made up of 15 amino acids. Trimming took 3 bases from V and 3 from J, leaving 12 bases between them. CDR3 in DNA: TGTGCCAGTAGTATCTGGGCAAGTAACTACAATGAGCAGTTCTTC. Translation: CASSIWASNYNEQFF.

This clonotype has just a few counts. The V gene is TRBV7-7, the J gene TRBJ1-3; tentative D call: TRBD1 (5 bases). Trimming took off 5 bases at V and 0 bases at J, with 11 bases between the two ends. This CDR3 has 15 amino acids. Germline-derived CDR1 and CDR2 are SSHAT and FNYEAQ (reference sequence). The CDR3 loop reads CASSPDRASGNTIYF. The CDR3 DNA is TGTGCCAGCAGCCCCGACAGAGCCTCTGGAAACACCATATATTTT. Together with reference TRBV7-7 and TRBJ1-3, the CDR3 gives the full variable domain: GAGVSQSPRYKVTKRGQDVTLRCDPISSHATLYWYQQALGQGPEFLTYFNYEAQPDKSGLPSDRFSAERPEGSISTLTIQRTEQRDSAMYRCASSPDRASGNTIYFGEGSWLTVV.

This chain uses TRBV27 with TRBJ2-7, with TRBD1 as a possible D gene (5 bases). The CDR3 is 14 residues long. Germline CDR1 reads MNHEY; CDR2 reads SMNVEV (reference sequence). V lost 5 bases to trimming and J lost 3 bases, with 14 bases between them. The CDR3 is CASSPDRIGYEQYF. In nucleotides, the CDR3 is TGTGCCAGCAGTCCCGACAGAATTGGCTACGAGCAGTACTTC.

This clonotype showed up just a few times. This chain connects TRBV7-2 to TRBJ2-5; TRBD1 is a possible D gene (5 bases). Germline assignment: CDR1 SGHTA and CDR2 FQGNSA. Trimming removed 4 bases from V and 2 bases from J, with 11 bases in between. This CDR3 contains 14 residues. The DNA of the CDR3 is TGTGCCAGCAGCTCCTGGACAATTCAAGAGACCCAGTACTTC. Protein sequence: CASSSWTIQETQYF.

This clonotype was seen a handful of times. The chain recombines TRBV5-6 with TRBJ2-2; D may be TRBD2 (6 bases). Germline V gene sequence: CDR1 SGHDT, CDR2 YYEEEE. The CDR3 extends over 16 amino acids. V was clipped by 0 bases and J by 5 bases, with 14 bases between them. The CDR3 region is CASSLDAAGRTGELFF. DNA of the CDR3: TGTGCCAGCAGCTTGGATGCGGCGGGACGTACCGGGGAGCTGTTTTTT.

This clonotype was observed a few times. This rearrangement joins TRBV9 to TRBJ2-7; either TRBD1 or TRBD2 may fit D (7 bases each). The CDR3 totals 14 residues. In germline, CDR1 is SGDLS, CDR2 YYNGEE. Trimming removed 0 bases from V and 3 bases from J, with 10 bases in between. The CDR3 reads CASSVAGGGYEQYF. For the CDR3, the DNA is TGTGCCAGCAGCGTAGCAGGGGGGGGCTACGAGCAGTACTTC.

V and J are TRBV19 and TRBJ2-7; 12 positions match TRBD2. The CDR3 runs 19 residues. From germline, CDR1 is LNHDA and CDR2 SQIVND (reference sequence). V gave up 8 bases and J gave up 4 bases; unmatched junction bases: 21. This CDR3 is CASAASLFDRGLAGYEQYF. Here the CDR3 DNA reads TGTGCCAGTGCGGCGAGTCTCTTCGACAGGGGACTAGCGGGTTACGAGCAGTACTTC.

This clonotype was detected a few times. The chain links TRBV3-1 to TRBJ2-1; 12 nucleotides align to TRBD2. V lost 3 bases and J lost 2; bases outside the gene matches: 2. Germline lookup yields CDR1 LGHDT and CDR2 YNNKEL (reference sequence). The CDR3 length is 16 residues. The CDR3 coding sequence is TGTGCCAGCAGCCACTGGACTAGCGGGACCTACAATGAGCAGTTCTTC. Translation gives CASSHWTSGTYNEQFF.

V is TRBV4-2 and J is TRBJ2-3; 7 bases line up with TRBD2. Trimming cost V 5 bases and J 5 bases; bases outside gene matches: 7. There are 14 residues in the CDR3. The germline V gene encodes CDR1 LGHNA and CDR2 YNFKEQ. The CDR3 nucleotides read TGTGCCAGCAGCTATGCGGGAGAGGGAGATACGCAGTATTTT. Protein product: CASSYAGEGDTQYF.

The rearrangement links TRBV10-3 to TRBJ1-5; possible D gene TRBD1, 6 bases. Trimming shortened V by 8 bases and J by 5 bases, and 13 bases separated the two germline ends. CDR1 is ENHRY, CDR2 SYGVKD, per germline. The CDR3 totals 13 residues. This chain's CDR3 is CAIRVPGDQPQHF. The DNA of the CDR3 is TGTGCCATCCGGGTCCCAGGGGATCAGCCCCAGCATTTT.

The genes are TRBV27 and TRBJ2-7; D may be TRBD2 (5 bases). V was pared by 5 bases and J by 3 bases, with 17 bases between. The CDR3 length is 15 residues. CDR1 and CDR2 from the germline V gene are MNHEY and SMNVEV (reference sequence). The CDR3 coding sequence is TGTGCCAGCAGTCCTAGGTGGGAGTTAGACTACGAGCAGTACTTC. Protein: CASSPRWELDYEQYF.

CDR3 loop: CATSTLGLYEQYF. CDR3 bases: TGTGCCACCAGCACCCTAGGACTATACGAGCAGTACTTC. The rearrangement joins TRBV15 to TRBJ2-7; maybe TRBD2 (6 bases). The ends were cut back, 4 bases at V and 4 bases at J, with 11 bases in the middle. CDR1 and CDR2 (germline): LNHNV, YYDKDF (reference sequence). The CDR3 totals 13 residues.

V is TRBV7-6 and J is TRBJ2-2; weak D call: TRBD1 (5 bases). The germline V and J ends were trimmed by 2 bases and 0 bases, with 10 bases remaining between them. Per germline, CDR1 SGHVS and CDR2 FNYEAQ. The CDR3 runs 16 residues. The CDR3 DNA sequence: TGTGCCAGCAGCTTACGACAGACAACGAACACCGGGGAGCTGTTTTTT. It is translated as CASSLRQTTNTGELFF.

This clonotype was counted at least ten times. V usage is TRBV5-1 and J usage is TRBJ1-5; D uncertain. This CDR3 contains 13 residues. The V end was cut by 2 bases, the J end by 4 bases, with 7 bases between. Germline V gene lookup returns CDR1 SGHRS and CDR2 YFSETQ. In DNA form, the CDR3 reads TGCGCCAGCAGCTTAGGTCCGAATCAGCCCCAGCATTTT. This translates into CASSLGPNQPQHF.